This record covers a single TCR beta chain. Its cognate antigen is unknown. This record comes from a study of cytomegalovirus exposure and HLA in healthy donors. Study-level points and caveats: It emerged from a later analysis that several of the most significant clusters appeared to be linked to common viral pathogens. Several V segments, TRBV6-2 and TRBV6-3 among them, could not be told apart and were dropped. In a later analysis, TCR beta V- and J-gene trimming was associated with a missense DCLRE1C variant.

PCR primers comprised 60 Vbeta and 13 Jbeta primers. Sequencing was performed with immunoSEQ multiplex PCR; in TCRdb, only in-frame clones are kept and a portion is missing. The sample has 150,000 to 200,000 clones, roughly four fifths seen once. The V gene end was trimmed by 5 bases and the J gene end by 4 bases; junction bases not matched to a gene: 5. The length of the CDR3 is 13 residues. Per germline, CDR1 MGHDK and CDR2 SYGVNS. Sequencing input: PBMCs. The V gene is TRBV25-1, the J gene TRBJ2-7; 7 nucleotides match TRBD1. The clonotype comes from a man between 50 and 59 years old in good health and CMV-seropositive. DNA for the CDR3: TGTGCCAGCAGTTCCTCGACAGGGTACGAGCAGTACTTC. Protein: CASSSSTGYEQYF.